This is a list of T cell receptor beta chains from one sample in a study of cytomegalovirus exposure and HLA in healthy donors. Assay used: immunoSEQ multiplex PCR; TCRdb lists only in-frame clones, some missing. The sample records roughly 170,000 clones, about 80% being singletons. The specimen sequenced was PBMCs. All receptors come from a woman under 40 in good health and CMV-seronegative. The CDR3 runs from the conserved cysteine through the conserved F or W. A D gene is named only where the DNA matches it firmly. Only some rows state a clone size, as once, few, many or a class for expanded clones.

TRBJ2-7	-	TRBV4-3	-	TGCGCCAGCAGCCAAGATTGGGCAGGAAGCTCCTACGAGCAGTACTTC	CASSQDWAGSSYEQYF
TRBJ2-1	TRBD1	TRBV28	-	TGTGCCAGCAGATCCCCCCGAGGGACAGGGTTCTACAATGAGCAGTTCTTC	CASRSPRGTGFYNEQFF
TRBJ1-3	-	TRBV5-6	-	TGTGCCAGCACCTTGGTCGGGGGAACCATATATTTT	CASTLVGGTIYF
TRBJ2-7	-	TRBV2	-	TGTGCCAGCAGTGAACGGGCTAGCAGGGGCCACGAGCAGTACTTC	CASSERASRGHEQYF
TRBJ1-5	-	TRBV21-1	-	TGTGCCAGCAGCAAAGTCGAGGGGGAGTGGCCCCATAGCAATCAGCCCCAGCATTTT	CASSKVEGEWPHSNQPQHF
TRBJ2-7	TRBD2	TRBV6-1	-	TGTGCCAGCAGTGAAGCCCTAGCGGGGGGGAGCTCCTACGAGCAGTACTTC	CASSEALAGGSSYEQYF
TRBJ2-3	-	TRBV4-3	-	TGCGCCAGCAGCCAAGATCGGGGAGATACGCAGTATTTT	CASSQDRGDTQYF
TRBJ2-7	-	TRBV6-1	-	TGTGCCAGCAGTGATCAGGGCTACGAGCAGTACTTC	CASSDQGYEQYF
TRBJ2-7	TRBD1	TRBV9	-	TGTGCCAGCAGCGCACGGGACAGTGGGGCTGACGAGCAGTACTTC	CASSARDSGADEQYF
TRBJ1-1	-	TRBV28	-	TGTGCCAGCAGCCTAATCGGGGACACACAGAACACTGAAGCTTTCTTT	CASSLIGDTQNTEAFF
TRBJ2-6	-	TRBV29-1	-	TGCAGCGTTCTAGGGGGGGACGGCGACTCTGGGGCCAACGTCCTGACTTTC	CSVLGGDGDSGANVLTF
TRBJ2-7	-	TRBV29-1	-	TGCAGCGTTGAAGATGGAGAGGGGGACTCCTACGAGCAGTACTTC	CSVEDGEGDSYEQYF
TRBJ2-1	TRBD2	TRBV4-2	-	TGTGCCAGCAGCCAAGATCTTACTAGCGGGATACATGAGCAGTTCTTC	CASSQDLTSGIHEQFF
TRBJ1-4	-	TRBV6-6	-	TGTGCCAGCAGTTCAAGGACAGAGCAGAATGAAAAACTGTTTTTT	CASSSRTEQNEKLFF
TRBJ1-6	-	TRBV4-1	-	TGCGCCAGCAGCCGGGAGCCTAATTCACCCCTCCACTTT	CASSREPNSPLHF
TRBJ1-2	-	TRBV5-4	-	TGTGCCAGCAGCTTGAGCCAAGGGAGCTATGGCTACACCTTC	CASSLSQGSYGYTF
TRBJ1-3	-	TRBV11-2	few	TGTGCCAGCAGCTTAGATCTGTCTGGAAACACCATATATTTT	CASSLDLSGNTIYF
TRBJ1-3	-	TRBV2	-	TGTGCCAGCAGTGCTCAGACAAAAGCCTCTGGAAACACCATATATTTT	CASSAQTKASGNTIYF
TRBJ2-3	-	TRBV7-9	-	TGTGCCAGCGGCCCCCTCGAATTTACAGATACGCAGTATTTT	CASGPLEFTDTQYF
TRBJ2-2	TRBD1	TRBV4-3	-	TGCGCCAGCAGCCAAGTAGGAGGGACAGGGGCCGCCGGGGAGCTGTTTTTT	CASSQVGGTGAAGELFF
TRBJ1-6	TRBD1	TRBV7-6	-	TGTGCCAGCAGCCCAACAGGGGGTAATTCACCCCTCCACTTT	CASSPTGGNSPLHF
TRBJ2-7	TRBD1	TRBV5-1	-	TGCGCCAGCAGCTTACAGGGGGTGCCTACCTACGAGCAGTACTTC	CASSLQGVPTYEQYF
TRBJ1-1	-	TRBV7-2	few	TGTGCCAGCAGCCCATACTTGAACACTGAAGCTTTCTTT	CASSPYLNTEAFF
TRBJ2-1	-	TRBV19	-	TGTGCCAGTAGGAATCGGGTAGCCCCCTACAATGAGCAGTTCTTC	CASRNRVAPYNEQFF
TRBJ1-1	-	TRBV4-1	-	TGCGCCAGCAGCCAAGATCCTGGGGGCATTATGGCTTTCTTT	CASSQDPGGIMAFF
TRBJ2-5	-	TRBV9	-	TGTGCCAGCAGCGAAAGGCCAGGGTTTGAGCAGTACTTC	CASSERPGFEQYF
TRBJ1-3	-	TRBV4-3	few	TGCGCCAGCAGCCAAGATTGGGGGCAGGGGGGAAACACCATATATTTT	CASSQDWGQGGNTIYF
TRBJ2-7	-	TRBV5-4	-	TGTGCCAGCAGCTTGGGACAGGAGCCGTACGAGCAGTACTTC	CASSLGQEPYEQYF
TRBJ1-1	TRBD1	TRBV5-1	-	TGCGCCAGCAGCTTGGGGGACAGCCGGGGCACTGAAGCTTTCTTT	CASSLGDSRGTEAFF
TRBJ2-5	TRBD2	TRBV28	few	TGTGCCAGCAGTTCAACCCGAGATAGCGGGAGGGCCGTAGAGACCCAGTACTTC	CASSSTRDSGRAVETQYF
TRBJ1-2	-	TRBV5-5	-	TGTGCCAGCAGCCCTACCGACAGGCTCACCTATGGCTACACCTTC	CASSPTDRLTYGYTF
TRBJ2-3	TRBD1	TRBV6-5	-	TGTGCCAGCAGTTCAAGGGACAGGCCTACGCAGTATTTT	CASSSRDRPTQYF
TRBJ1-1	TRBD1	TRBV27	-	TGTGCCAGCAGCTCGGGACAGGTCAACACTGAAGCTTTCTTT	CASSSGQVNTEAFF
TRBJ2-1	-	TRBV7-9	-	TGTGCCAGCAGCCTCCGGGACAACTACAATGAGCAGTTCTTC	CASSLRDNYNEQFF
TRBJ2-7	-	TRBV27	-	TGTGCCAGCAGTTTATCTGAAGGGGCTGCGCCGTTCGAGCAGTACTTC	CASSLSEGAAPFEQYF
TRBJ1-2	-	TRBV11-2	-	TGTGCCAGCAGCTTAGATCAGCGGGGTAACTATGGCTACACCTTC	CASSLDQRGNYGYTF
TRBJ2-3	TRBD1	TRBV16	once	TGTGCCAGCAGCCAATCTCCACTACCTGACTGGGGGACAGGGAGTCCCACAGATACGCAGTATTTT	CASSQSPLPDWGTGSPTDTQYF
TRBJ2-7	-	TRBV2	-	TGTGCCAGCAGTGAATGGACAGTCGAGCAGTACTTC	CASSEWTVEQYF
TRBJ1-3	TRBD1	TRBV4-3	-	TGCGCCAGCAGCCAAGTGGACAGGGGCTGGGACACCATATATTTT	CASSQVDRGWDTIYF
TRBJ2-1	TRBD2	TRBV9	-	TGTGCCAGCAGCGTTATTAGCGGGGGGGCAGGTGAGCAGTTCTTC	CASSVISGGAGEQFF
TRBJ2-3	TRBD2	TRBV9	-	TGTGCCAGCAGCTTTAGCGGGGGTACTAGCACAGATACGCAGTATTTT	CASSFSGGTSTDTQYF
TRBJ2-7	-	TRBV2	-	TGTGCCAGCAAATATTCGGGGGATGCATACTACGAGCAGTACTTC	CASKYSGDAYYEQYF
TRBJ1-5	-	TRBV15	once	TGTGCCACCAGCCAGGGGTTTAGCAATCAGCCCCAGCATTTT	CATSQGFSNQPQHF